This TCR beta chain appears in the sequencing data of a study of T cell responses to AZD1222 COVID-19 vaccine. Study findings and constraints: Rises in breadth and depth of Spike-specific TCRs came after two AZD1222 doses. Donors skewed white British and female; clonal diversity was possibly underestimated. Per reports, nearly half of all spike-specific TCRs target regions that are unmutated in variants.

TCRdb keeps only in-frame clones here, not all; method: immunoSEQ multiplex PCR. The sample lists roughly 66,000 clones, approximately 80% occurring once. As regards this clone: Its antigen is currently unknown.

Trimming removed 8 bases from V and 6 bases from J, with 13 bases in between. Per the germline V gene, CDR1 is SNHLY and CDR2 is FYNNEI. CDR3 length: 12 amino acids. The clonotype originates from an adult in good health. The V gene is TRBV2, the J gene TRBJ1-1, with a weak D call TRBD1 (5 bases). The source was peripheral blood, collected on day 0 of AZD1222 vaccination. The CDR3 spells CASARRAPEAFF. The CDR3 DNA is TGTGCCAGCGCCCGCAGGGCACCTGAAGCTTTCTTT.